This entry concerns a single TCR beta chain. The antigen remains undetermined. The data stem from a study of cytomegalovirus exposure and HLA in healthy donors. A multiplex PCR was run with 60 Vbeta primers and 13 Jbeta primers. Clones were read by immunoSEQ multiplex PCR, and TCRdb kept only the in-frame ones, dropping some. In the table there are over 200,000 clones, 78% of which are singletons. The study's findings and limits: In presence/absence analyses, roughly uniform sequencing depth across donors was assumed. Confirmation was obtained in vitro that a few CMV-associated chains are specific for CMV antigens.

J gave up 4 bases and V 7 bases, and 5 bases lay outside the gene matches. The CDR3 is made up of 13 amino acids. Germline assignment: CDR1 LNHDA and CDR2 SQIVND (reference sequence). The source is a male donor in good health and CMV-seronegative. The material sequenced was PBMCs. J is TRBJ2-5 and V is TRBV19, with 8 bases aligning to TRBD1. This CDR3 reads CASTGQGPETQYF. For the CDR3, the DNA is TGTGCCAGTACCGGACAGGGTCCAGAGACCCAGTACTTC.